These T cell receptor beta chains were read from a single sample in a study of CD8+CD57+ T cells in acquired aplastic anemia. TCRdb re-analysed the reads in MiXCR, keeping a single row per CDR3 protein. The repertoire holds 150,000 to 200,000 distinct CDR3 sequences, approximately 45% seen once, with under 3.5% in the top ten. The sequencing input was sorted CD4+, CD8+, or CD8+CD57+ T cells (not recorded which) from PBMCs. The receptors were gathered from a human donor in good health. Each CDR3 is given with its conserved first and last residue. D genes are given only for firm matches. Clone size, where shown, is once, few, many, or a class for clones that have expanded.

abundance | d_gene | v_gene | CDR3aa
many | NA | TRBV20-1 | CSAGGHNEQFF
many | TRBD1 | TRBV6-1 | CASSERTGPYEQYF
many | NA | TRBV20-1 | CSAQGTTGELFF
many | NA | TRBV29-1 | CSTGTINEQYF
many | NA | TRBV7-9 | CASSLVNPYNEQFF
few | NA | TRBV2 | CASSEQQANVLTF
many | NA | TRBV20-1 | CSAERGTTAFF
NA | TRBD2 | TRBV10-3 | CAISETTSGRFQETQYF
many | TRBD2 | TRBV5-1 | CASTAVAGVRGETQYF
NA | TRBD1 | TRBV27 | CASSLSGTVNTEAFF